The 27 T cell receptor beta chains listed next were all sequenced from one sample in a study of cytomegalovirus exposure and HLA in healthy donors. Researchers ran the PCR with 60 Vbeta and 13 Jbeta primers. The repertoire was sequenced with immunoSEQ multiplex PCR; TCRdb's copy has only in-frame clones and lacks some. The sample lists fewer than 150,000 clones, under 80% occurring once. The sequenced material came from PBMCs. The receptors originated from a male donor in good health and CMV-seronegative.

The rearrangement uses TRBV18 and TRBJ1-4; the match to TRBD1 covers 8 bases. In germline, CDR1 is KGHSH, CDR2 LQKENI. The junction had 0 bases not matched to a gene; V was cut back by 1 base and J by 5 bases. The CDR3 extends over 14 amino acids. The CDR3 DNA follows: TGTGCCAGCTCACCACGGACAGGGAATGAAAAACTGTTTTTT. The encoded protein is CASSPRTGNEKLFF.

The V call is TRBV5-6, the J call TRBJ2-7; 11 bases align to TRBD2. The J segment lost 0 bases and the V segment lost 4 bases, leaving 6 bases of the junction unmatched. Germline loops: CDR1 SGHDT, CDR2 YYEEEE. The CDR3 is made up of 16 amino acids. The CDR3 DNA follows: TGTGCCAGCAGCCCTGGGACTAGCGGTAACTCCTACGAGCAGTACTTC. Protein product: CASSPGTSGNSYEQYF.

The rearrangement uses TRBV7-9 and TRBJ2-3; perhaps TRBD1 as D (5 bases). Trimming stripped 6 bases from V and 8 bases from J, with 15 bases between. The germline V gene has CDR1 SEHNR and CDR2 FQNEAQ (reference sequence). CDR3 length equals 13 residues. CDR3 DNA sequence: TGTGCCAGCAGTCCTGACCAGGGAATTACGCAGTATTTT. Translation gives CASSPDQGITQYF.

The genes are TRBV19 and TRBJ1-1, with 10 bases fitting TRBD1. The CDR3 covers 15 residues. Looked up from germline, CDR1 is LNHDA and CDR2 is SQIVND (reference sequence). J gave up 1 base and V 10 bases, and 9 bases lay outside the gene matches. CDR3 in amino acids: CATRDRGSRNTEAFF. CDR3 nucleotides: TGTGCCACCCGGGACAGGGGTTCCCGGAACACTGAAGCTTTCTTT.

This chain connects TRBV25-1 to TRBJ1-1, with TRBD1 matching 7 bases. CDR3 length: 15 residues. The ends lost 7 bases at V and 1 base at J; junction bases unmatched: 9. Looked up from germline, CDR1 is MGHDK and CDR2 is SYGVNS. The CDR3 bases are TGTGCCAGCACCGGACGTAGGGGGCCGAACACTGAAGCTTTCTTT. Its protein is CASTGRRGPNTEAFF. Full variable domain (remainder filled in from reference TRBV25-1 and TRBJ1-1): EADIYQTPRYLVIGTGKKITLECSQTMGHDKMYWYQQDPGMELHLIHYSYGVNSTEKGDLSSESTVSRIRTEHFPLTLESARPSHTSQYLCASTGRRGPNTEAFFGQGTRLTVV.

On this clone itself: A junction boundary mismatches the germline segment, possibly from a read error. This chain joins TRBV7-9 and TRBJ2-1, with 10 positions matching TRBD1. The CDR3 is made up of 15 amino acids. CDR1 and CDR2 from the germline V gene are SEHNR and FQNEAQ (reference sequence). The DNA of the CDR3 is TGTTCCAGCAGCACCCAGGGACAGGGGAACAATGAGCAGTTCTTC. Its translation: CSSSTQGQGNNEQFF.

This clone appeared once. The junction does not match germline at one end; this may be a read error. This sequence joins TRBV13 and TRBJ1-5, with 8 bases lining up with TRBD1. Germline loops: CDR1 PRHDT, CDR2 FYEKMQ (reference sequence). This CDR3 has 16 residues. This CDR3 is CARSKRTQGEDQPQHF. In nucleotides, the CDR3 is TGTGCCCGCAGCAAGAGGACACAGGGGGAGGACCAGCCCCAGCATTTT.

V usage is TRBV7-2 and J usage is TRBJ2-3; 8 nucleotides agree with TRBD2. CDR1 SGHTA and CDR2 FQGNSA come from the germline V gene. The CDR3 runs 18 residues. V shed 5 bases and J 5 bases; nucleotides not matched to a gene: 18. The CDR3 is CASSPGPGRGAPRDTQYF. The CDR3 DNA is TGTGCCAGCAGCCCAGGCCCGGGGCGGGGGGCCCCGAGAGATACGCAGTATTTT. Supplemented by reference TRBV7-2 and TRBJ2-3, the full variable domain reads GAGVSQSPSNKVTEKGKDVELRCDPISGHTALYWYRQSLGQGLEFLIYFQGNSAPDKSGLPSDRFSAERTGGSVSTLTIQRTQQEDSAVYLCASSPGPGRGAPRDTQYFGPGTRLTVL.

Only one count was recorded for this clone. The chain uses TRBV5-1 and TRBJ2-3; weak D call: TRBD1 (5 bases). There are 15 residues in the CDR3. V was trimmed by 2 bases and J by 2 bases, leaving 12 bases between them. Germline CDR1 SGHRS, CDR2 YFSETQ. CDR3: CASSLGHSVTDTQYF. The CDR3 nucleotides read TGCGCCAGCAGCTTAGGACACTCAGTCACAGATACGCAGTATTTT.

This clone has a handful of counts. V is TRBV6-1 and J is TRBJ2-3, with unresolved D. The CDR3 runs 15 residues. Looked up from germline, CDR1 is MNHNS and CDR2 is SASEGT. V was clipped by 4 bases and J by 2 bases, with 13 bases between them. The CDR3 is CASSVDDLITDTQYF. CDR3 bases: TGTGCCAGCAGTGTAGATGACTTGATCACAGATACGCAGTATTTT.

Here the CDR3 DNA reads TGTGCCAGCAGCTTAGCGAGGGGGGCGGGAGGGCGTGAGCAGTTCTTC. It translates to CASSLARGAGGREQFF. The chain combines TRBV11-3 with TRBJ2-1, with 9 bases aligning to TRBD2. V gave up 1 base and J gave up 9 bases; unmatched junction bases: 10. Germline V gene data show CDR1 as SGHNT and CDR2 as YENEEA. There are 16 residues in the CDR3.

This clone was recorded only once. The chain couples TRBV30 to TRBJ1-4, with TRBD1 matching over 7 bases. V trimming: 5 bases; J trimming: 4 bases; junction bases outside the gene matches: 4. Germline V gene lookup returns CDR1 GTSNPN and CDR2 SVGIG (reference sequence). This CDR3 has 13 amino acids. CDR3 region: CAWAQGGNEKLFF. In DNA form, the CDR3 reads TGTGCCTGGGCCCAGGGGGGTAATGAAAAACTGTTTTTT.

The chain employs TRBV6-5 and TRBJ1-1, with a weak D call TRBD1 (5 bases). V lost 6 bases to trimming and J lost 5 bases, with 10 bases between them. The CDR3 loop spans 12 amino acids. CDR1 and CDR2 from the germline V gene are MNHEY and SVGAGI. CDR3 bases: TGTGCCAGCAGAGGGGCAAGAACTGAAGCTTTCTTT. Translated: CASRGARTEAFF.

V and J are TRBV5-6 and TRBJ1-1; 10 bases fit TRBD1. Germline CDR1 reads SGHDT; CDR2 reads YYEEEE. CDR3 length equals 14 residues. The CDR3 spells CAPMTGGIYTEAFF. Here the CDR3 DNA reads TGTGCTCCTATGACAGGGGGCATTTACACTGAAGCTTTCTTT. Complete variable domain (other parts from reference TRBV5-6 and TRBJ1-1): DAGVTQSPTHLIKTRGQQVTLRCSPKSGHDTVSWYQQALGQGPQFIFQYYEEEERQRGNFPDRFSGHQFPNYSSELNVNALLLGDSALYLCAPMTGGIYTEAFFGQGTRLTVV.

The chain employs TRBV4-3 and TRBJ1-2, with D possibly TRBD1 on 6 matching bases. This CDR3 spans 17 amino acids. Germline lookup yields CDR1 LGHNA and CDR2 YSLEER. Trimming took off 0 bases at V and 4 bases at J, with 18 bases between the two ends. CDR3 DNA: TGCGCCAGCAGCCAAGATCGGTCAGCCTGGGACACCTATGGCTACACCTTC. Translated, it gives CASSQDRSAWDTYGYTF.

This clone was seen only a few times. The rearrangement joins TRBV6-4 to TRBJ2-1, with TRBD2 matching 8 bases. Per germline, CDR1 MRHNA and CDR2 SNTAGT. V was clipped by 3 bases and J by 7 bases; unmatched bases: 8. CDR3 size: 15 residues. CDR3 sequence: CASSETGGGRNEQFF. In DNA form, the CDR3 reads TGTGCCAGCAGTGAAACGGGGGGGGGCCGGAATGAGCAGTTCTTC.

This clone showed up just a few times. The V call is TRBV27, the J call TRBJ2-7; 9 bases map to TRBD1. V was pared by 8 bases and J by 6 bases, with 8 bases of the junction left unmatched. CDR3 length equals 13 residues. Per the germline V gene, CDR1 is MNHEY and CDR2 is SMNVEV (reference sequence). CDR3: CASGRDREGEQYF. The CDR3 region has the DNA TGTGCCAGCGGGAGGGACAGGGAGGGCGAGCAGTACTTC.

The chain joins TRBV7-2 to TRBJ2-1; D is perhaps TRBD2 (6 bases). Deletions cut 5 bases from V and 0 bases from J, with 11 bases between. Germline lookup yields CDR1 SGHTA and CDR2 FQGNSA. The CDR3 totals 15 residues. The CDR3 region has the DNA TGTGCCAGCAGCGGTCCTAGCGACTCCTACAATGAGCAGTTCTTC. As protein: CASSGPSDSYNEQFF.

This clone occurred a few times. The chain combines TRBV5-1 with TRBJ2-7; weak D call: TRBD2 (7 bases). The CDR3 runs 15 residues. V lost 1 base and J lost 0, with 11 bases in between. CDR1 SGHRS and CDR2 YFSETQ come from the germline V gene. CDR3 bases: TGCGCCAGCAGCTTGTGGGGGGGGCCCTCCTACGAGCAGTACTTC. Its translation: CASSLWGGPSYEQYF.

This clone turned up a few times. This chain joins TRBV6-6 and TRBJ2-7, with 8 bases aligning to TRBD1. The CDR3 has 14 residues. Per the germline V gene, CDR1 is MNHNY and CDR2 is SVGAGI (reference sequence). The ends lost 0 bases at V and 5 bases at J; junction bases unmatched: 3. CDR3 residues: CASSYSSTGDEQYF. Here the CDR3 DNA reads TGTGCCAGCAGTTACTCCTCGACAGGGGACGAGCAGTACTTC.

This chain connects TRBV7-3 to TRBJ1-1; 9 bases are shared with TRBD1. The CDR3 runs 19 residues. The J segment lost 1 base and the V segment lost 1 base, leaving 13 bases of the junction unmatched. CDR1 and CDR2 from the germline V gene are SGHTA and FQGTGA. This chain's CDR3 is CASSLSPPPGQGWNTEAFF. In DNA, the CDR3 is TGTGCCAGCAGCTTAAGCCCCCCCCCGGGACAGGGTTGGAACACTGAAGCTTTCTTT.

The V gene is TRBV6-5, the J gene TRBJ1-2; 8 bases map to TRBD1. The CDR3 loop spans 15 amino acids. CDR1 and CDR2 from the germline V gene are MNHEY and SVGAGI. V shed 5 bases and J 4 bases; nucleotides not matched to a gene: 9. CDR3 residues: CASSITGGEGYGYTF. The CDR3 DNA is TGTGCCAGCAGTATTACAGGGGGAGAAGGCTATGGCTACACCTTC.

CDR3 residues: CASSPSGSTYNSPLHF. DNA for the CDR3: TGCGCCAGCAGCCCGTCGGGATCCACCTATAATTCACCCCTCCACTTT. The chain has TRBV5-1 and TRBJ1-6, with D unclear. Germline V gene lookup returns CDR1 SGHRS and CDR2 YFSETQ. The CDR3 is 16 residues long. V was cut by 4 bases and J by 2 bases, with 13 bases left in between.

This chain connects TRBV19 to TRBJ2-7; D is possibly TRBD2 (5 bases). This CDR3 region has 16 residues. V lost 4 bases, J lost 2 bases, and 18 bases lay in between. Germline V gene data show CDR1 as LNHDA and CDR2 as SQIVND (reference sequence). The CDR3 protein is CASSTPASGTAYEQYF. CDR3 DNA sequence: TGTGCCAGTAGTACCCCAGCCAGCGGTACGGCCTACGAGCAGTACTTC.

V usage is TRBV7-9 and J usage is TRBJ1-5, with 7 nucleotides matching TRBD1. The CDR3 has 19 residues. Germline V gene data show CDR1 as SEHNR and CDR2 as FQNEAQ (reference sequence). J was trimmed by 0 bases and V by 0 bases; bases with no gene match: 11. This chain's CDR3 is CASSLAKPGTVYSNQPQHF. As DNA, the CDR3 is TGTGCCAGCAGCTTAGCTAAACCGGGGACAGTATATAGCAATCAGCCCCAGCATTTT.

J is TRBJ1-1 and V is TRBV18; the match to TRBD1 covers 8 bases. Germline V CDR1 and CDR2: KGHSH, LQKENI. The CDR3 is made up of 18 amino acids. The V segment lost 0 bases and the J segment 2 bases; nucleotides outside the gene matches: 11. The CDR3 loop is CASSPPRQGATPNTEAFF. CDR3 coding DNA: TGTGCCAGCTCACCACCGCGGCAGGGGGCGACCCCCAACACTGAAGCTTTCTTT.

V and J are TRBV6-1 and TRBJ1-5; a weak D match, TRBD1 (5 bases). V lost 2 bases, J lost 1 base, and 6 bases lay in between. CDR3 length: 14 amino acids. Germline lookup yields CDR1 MNHNS and CDR2 SASEGT. Here the CDR3 reads CASSERGSNQPQHF. CDR3 nucleotide sequence: TGTGCCAGCAGTGAAAGGGGAAGCAATCAGCCCCAGCATTTT.